This TCR beta chain was captured in a study of shared clonotypes between healthy human individuals. Overall study: There were three CD4 naive, three CD4 memory, two CD8 naive and one CD8 memory plates per donor.

Clones were read by immunoSEQ multiplex PCR, and TCRdb kept only the in-frame ones, dropping some. This sample yields 2,500,000 or so clones, of which over 85% are seen a single time; 0.36% belongs to the top ten. This CDR3 comprises 13 residues. V lost 6 bases to trimming and J lost 10 bases; unmatched junction nucleotides: 8. Per the germline V gene, CDR1 is MNHEY and CDR2 is SVGAGI. V is TRBV6-5 and J is TRBJ1-2; TRBD1 matches 10 bases. Sequenced: naive CD4+ T cells from PBMCs. Subset reported: CD45RA+ positively selected. The clonotype comes from a man between 18 and 29 years old in good health. Some clones in this sample may be carry-over from other donors' samples. The CDR3 loop is CASSSDRGSAYTF. As DNA, the CDR3 is TGTGCCAGCAGCTCGGACAGGGGGAGTGCCTACACCTTC.